This TCR beta chain was captured in a study of blood T cell repertoires in COVID-19. Study information: The origin of the acute and convalescent COVID-19 samples was the United States, Italy and Spain.

Sequencing used immunoSEQ multiplex PCR; TCRdb keeps in-frame clones, though not all of them. This sample yields hundreds of thousands of clones, of which roughly 88% are seen a single time; roughly 6.7% belongs to the top ten. Deletions cut 6 bases from V and 0 bases from J, with 9 bases between. CDR1 is MNHEY and CDR2 is SVGAGI in the germline V gene. CDR3 length: 15 residues. The chain recombines TRBV6-5 with TRBJ2-6; D is perhaps TRBD1 (6 bases). The sequencing input was peripheral blood. This sequence originates from a woman in her twenties or thirties with COVID-19, enrolled during active disease. The CDR3 DNA is TGTGCCAGCAGGCCAGGGGTCTCTGGGGCCAACGTCCTGACTTTC. Protein sequence: CASRPGVSGANVLTF.